Listed below are T cell receptor beta chains from one sample, sequenced in a study of OX40 agonist ivuxolimab in advanced cancers. Assay: immunoSEQ multiplex PCR; the TCRdb copy retains only in-frame clones and omits some. The repertoire holds 9,800 or so clones, with 89% as singletons. This sample comprised CD4+ or CD8+ T cells sorted from blood, obtained in a trial of the OX40 agonist ivuxolimab. These receptors came from an adult with an advanced solid tumor such as melanoma, head and neck, liver or kidney cancer. Each CDR3 is given with its conserved first and last residue. Each record gives: CDR3 protein, CDR3 DNA, D gene, V gene, J gene, CDR3 length, clone size. A D gene is named only where the DNA matches it firmly. The size of a clone is reported for some rows only, either as once, few or many, or as a class for expanded clones.

CASIHTPGPQDSQPQHF	TGTGCCAGCATCCACACGCCCGGGCCCCAAGACAGTCAGCCCCAGCATTTT	-	TRBV27	TRBJ1-5	17	-
CASSLAGDHSYNEQFF	TGCGCCAGCAGCTTGGCCGGGGATCACTCCTACAATGAGCAGTTCTTC	-	TRBV5-1	TRBJ2-1	16	-
CASSLSYSLGDTQYF	TGTGCCAGCAGTTTATCGTACTCTTTAGGAGATACGCAGTATTTT	-	TRBV27	TRBJ2-3	15	-
CASTSNGDSLEAFF	TGTGCCAGCACCTCAAACGGGGATTCGCTTGAAGCTTTCTTT	-	TRBV18	TRBJ1-1	14	-
CASSDSGISGANVLTF	TGTGCCAGCAGTGATTCGGGGATCTCTGGGGCCAACGTCCTGACTTTC	-	TRBV2	TRBJ2-6	16	-
CASSIVQGNRGAVF	TGTGCCAGCAGCATAGTACAGGGGAACCGGGGAGCTGTTTTT	-	TRBV21-1	TRBJ2-2	14	-
CAISESNPGMGNEKLFF	TGTGCCATCAGTGAGTCGAATCCAGGGATGGGTAATGAAAAACTGTTTTTT	-	TRBV10-3	TRBJ1-4	17	-
CASSLTGTGASGANVLTF	TGCGCCAGCAGCTTGACCGGGACAGGCGCTTCTGGGGCCAACGTCCTGACTTTC	TRBD1	TRBV5-1	TRBJ2-6	18	-
CASGTSGSYRTDTQYF	TGTGCCAGCGGAACTAGCGGGAGTTACCGCACAGATACGCAGTATTTT	TRBD2	TRBV28	TRBJ2-3	16	-
CASSKTGVRGSDTQYF	TGTGCCAGCAGCAAAACCGGGGTGAGAGGGTCAGATACGCAGTATTTT	-	TRBV7-8	TRBJ2-3	16	-
CASSPTTLGQGSYEQYF	TGTGCCAGCAGCCCCACGACTCTGGGACAGGGCTCCTACGAGCAGTACTTC	TRBD1	TRBV28	TRBJ2-7	17	-
CASSSPSLDTQYF	TGTGCCAGCAGCTCCCCGTCATTAGATACGCAGTATTTT	-	TRBV11-2	TRBJ2-3	13	-
CSVLRAGKTDTQYF	TGCAGCGTTTTGCGAGCGGGAAAGACAGATACGCAGTATTTT	TRBD2	TRBV29-1	TRBJ2-3	14	-
CASRSGSTNEKLFF	TGTGCCAGTAGATCGGGGTCAACTAATGAAAAACTGTTTTTT	-	TRBV19	TRBJ1-4	14	-
CASGEGLGNTEAFF	TGTGCCAGCGGAGAAGGGCTTGGGAACACTGAAGCTTTCTTT	-	TRBV5-6	TRBJ1-1	14	-
CASSLGLAGDGMTDTQYF	TGTGCCAGCAGTTTAGGACTAGCGGGAGATGGAATGACAGATACGCAGTATTTT	TRBD2	TRBV27	TRBJ2-3	18	-
CASRRQDYTEAFF	TGTGCCAGCAGACGACAGGACTACACTGAAGCTTTCTTT	-	TRBV6-1	TRBJ1-1	13	-
CASRKPEGQKKLFF	TGTGCCAGCAGGAAACCTGAGGGACAGAAAAAACTGTTTTTT	TRBD1	TRBV28	TRBJ1-4	14	-
CASSLDNSRYNEQFF	TGTGCCAGCAGCTTGGATAACTCGCGCTACAATGAGCAGTTCTTC	-	TRBV5-5	TRBJ2-1	15	-
CASSLTEVLNTEAFF	TGTGCCAGCTCATTGACGGAGGTTCTGAACACTGAAGCTTTCTTT	-	TRBV18	TRBJ1-1	15	-
CASSDGGFITEAFF	TGCGCCAGCAGTGACGGGGGCTTTATCACTGAAGCTTTCTTT	-	TRBV10-2	TRBJ1-1	14	once
CASSLGSRTWETQYF	TGTGCCAGCTCCCTAGGGTCTAGAACATGGGAGACCCAGTACTTC	-	TRBV9	TRBJ2-5	15	-
CASRGDNNQETQYF	TGTGCCAGCAGGGGAGATAATAACCAAGAGACCCAGTACTTC	-	TRBV5-4	TRBJ2-5	14	-
CASSLPGQGAGEQFF	TGTGCCAGCAGCCTACCGGGACAGGGGGCGGGGGAGCAGTTCTTC	TRBD1	TRBV28	TRBJ2-1	15	few
CASSPEAGNTIYF	TGTGCCAGCAGCCCCGAGGCTGGAAACACCATATATTTT	-	TRBV5-4	TRBJ1-3	13	-
CASSVSPSGKGEQYF	TGTGCCAGCAGCGTGTCGCCTAGCGGGAAAGGCGAGCAGTACTTC	TRBD2	TRBV9	TRBJ2-7	15	-
CASSLGDRALYRNTIYF	TGTGCCAGCAGTTTAGGGGACAGGGCCCTTTATCGGAACACCATATATTTT	TRBD1	TRBV28	TRBJ1-3	17	once
CASSLGTGGSEQYF	TGCGCCAGCAGCCTCGGGACAGGGGGTAGCGAGCAGTACTTC	TRBD1	TRBV5-1	TRBJ2-7	14	few
CASSQLDLLIYTEAFF	TGCGCCAGCAGCCAATTGGACCTCCTGATATACACTGAAGCTTTCTTT	-	TRBV4-1	TRBJ1-1	16	-
CAISTNGQATDTQYF	TGTGCCATCAGTACTAACGGACAGGCCACAGATACGCAGTATTTT	TRBD1	TRBV10-3	TRBJ2-3	15	-
CASSLNGAGEYEQYF	TGTGCCAGCAGCCTCAACGGGGCAGGGGAGTACGAGCAGTACTTC	-	TRBV11-1	TRBJ2-7	15	-
CASSQDRDRVRQPQHF	TGCGCCAGCAGCCAAGACCGAGACAGGGTTCGTCAGCCCCAGCATTTT	TRBD1	TRBV4-1	TRBJ1-5	16	-
CASSPSNTGELFF	TGTGCCAGCAGCCCGTCGAACACCGGGGAGCTGTTTTTT	-	TRBV7-3	TRBJ2-2	13	-
CASSLQTSNTEAFF	TGCGCCAGCAGCCTCCAGACGAGCAACACTGAAGCTTTCTTT	-	TRBV5-1	TRBJ1-1	14	-
CASIPTGYNSPLHF	TGTGCCAGCATCCCGACAGGTTATAATTCACCCCTCCACTTT	-	TRBV5-5	TRBJ1-6	14	-
CASSEPGQGSNQPQHF	TGTGCCAGCAGTGAACCAGGACAGGGCAGCAATCAGCCCCAGCATTTT	TRBD1	TRBV25-1	TRBJ1-5	16	-
CASSKSGRAVEQFF	TGTGCCAGCAGCAAAAGCGGGAGGGCCGTTGAGCAGTTCTTC	TRBD2	TRBV7-6	TRBJ2-1	14	-
CASSRTGGSLETQYF	TGTGCCAGCTCACGGACAGGGGGCAGTTTAGAGACCCAGTACTTC	TRBD1	TRBV18	TRBJ2-5	15	-
CASSPHGAGTIYF	TGTGCCAGTAGTCCACACGGGGCTGGCACCATATATTTT	-	TRBV19	TRBJ1-3	13	-
CASSLGQNQPQHF	TGTGCTAGCAGCTTGGGGCAGAATCAGCCCCAGCATTTT	-	TRBV7-7	TRBJ1-5	13	-
CASSPGQGGTYEQYF	TGCGCCAGCAGCCCAGGACAGGGTGGGACCTACGAGCAGTACTTC	TRBD1	TRBV5-1	TRBJ2-7	15	-
CASSLLNQETQYF	TGTGCCAGCAGCTTACTCAATCAGGAGACCCAGTACTTC	-	TRBV13	TRBJ2-5	13	few